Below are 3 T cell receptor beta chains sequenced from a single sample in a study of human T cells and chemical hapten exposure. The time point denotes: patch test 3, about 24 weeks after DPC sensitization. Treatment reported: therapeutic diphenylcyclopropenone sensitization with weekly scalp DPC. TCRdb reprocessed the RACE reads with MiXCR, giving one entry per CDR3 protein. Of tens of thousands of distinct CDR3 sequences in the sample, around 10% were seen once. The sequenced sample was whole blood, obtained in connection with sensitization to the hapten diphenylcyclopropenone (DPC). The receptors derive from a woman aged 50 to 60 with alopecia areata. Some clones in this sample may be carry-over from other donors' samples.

This chain's CDR3 is CASSLTGVYNEQFF. The CDR3 nucleotides read TGTGCCAGCAGTCTGACAGGGGTCTACAATGAGCAGTTCTTC. The rearrangement links TRBV27 to TRBJ2-1; TRBD1 matches 8 bases. Germline loops: CDR1 MNHEY, CDR2 SMNVEV (reference sequence). Trimming at V came to 5 bases and at J to 3 bases, leaving 3 bases not matched to a gene. The CDR3 runs to 14 residues.

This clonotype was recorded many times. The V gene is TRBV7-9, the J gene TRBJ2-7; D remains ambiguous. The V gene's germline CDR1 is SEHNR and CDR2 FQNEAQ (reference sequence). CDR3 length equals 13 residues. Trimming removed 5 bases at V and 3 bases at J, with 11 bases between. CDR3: CASSPLEDYEQYF. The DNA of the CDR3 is TGTGCCAGCAGCCCCCTTGAGGACTACGAGCAGTACTTC.

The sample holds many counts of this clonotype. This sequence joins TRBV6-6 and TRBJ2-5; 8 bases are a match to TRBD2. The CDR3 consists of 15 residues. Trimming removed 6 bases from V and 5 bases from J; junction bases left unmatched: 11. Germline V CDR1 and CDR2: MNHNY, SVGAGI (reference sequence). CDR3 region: CASSPALGRGETQYF. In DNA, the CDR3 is TGTGCCAGCAGCCCAGCACTCGGGAGGGGGGAGACCCAGTACTTC.